Below are 11 T cell receptor beta chains sequenced from a single sample in a study of blood T cell repertoires in COVID-19. The method was immunoSEQ multiplex PCR; TCRdb's version includes in-frame clones alone and lacks a portion of them. The sample carries 200,000 to 250,000 clones, around 80% recorded once. Source material: peripheral blood. These receptor sequences come from an elderly woman with COVID-19, enrolled during active disease.

The chain links TRBV27 to TRBJ2-7, with 7 bases aligning to TRBD1. Trimming at V came to 6 bases and at J to 11 bases, leaving 22 bases not matched to a gene. The germline gives CDR1 MNHEY, CDR2 SMNVEV (reference sequence). The CDR3 totals 16 residues. For the CDR3, the DNA is TGTGCCAGCAGCCTACCGTCAGGCACAAAGGGGGCGGCAGAGTACGTC. Translating it yields CASSLPSGTKGAAEYV.

The chain recombines TRBV25-1 with TRBJ1-5, with D hard to call. Trimming took 2 bases from V and 9 from J, leaving 8 bases between them. Germline values: CDR1 MGHDK, CDR2 SYGVNS. The CDR3 runs to 12 residues. CDR3 DNA sequence: TGTGCCAGCAGTGAAGAGGTTGGGCCCCAGCATTTT. Encoded protein: CASSEEVGPQHF.

There are a few counts of this clone. The gene calls are TRBV28 and TRBJ2-7; D is perhaps TRBD2 (6 bases). Germline V gives CDR1 MDHEN, CDR2 SYDVKM. V was trimmed by 4 bases and J by 0 bases, leaving 10 bases between them. This CDR3 has 14 amino acids. The CDR3 DNA reads as TGTGCCAGCAGTTCGGCGGGGAACTCCTACGAGCAGTACGTC. It translates to CASSSAGNSYEQYV.

This rearrangement joins TRBV2 to TRBJ2-3; D gene unclear. This CDR3 has 11 amino acids. Germline CDR1 SNHLY, CDR2 FYNNEI. The germline V and J ends were trimmed by 5 bases and 4 bases, with 4 bases remaining between them. The CDR3 bases are TGTGCCAGCAGTCTAGCAGATACGCAGTATTTT. Its translation is CASSLADTQYF.

The rearrangement joins TRBV7-2 to TRBJ1-5, with D possibly being TRBD1 (6 bases). The CDR3 consists of 14 residues. Germline V gives CDR1 SGHTA, CDR2 FQGNSA. With 5 bases removed from V and 5 bases from J, the gap between germline ends came to 13 bases. CDR3 sequence (DNA): TGTGCCAGCAGCGTCGGACAGACTTATCAGCCCCAGCATTTT. It encodes CASSVGQTYQPQHF.

The chain couples TRBV28 to TRBJ2-1; 7 bases agree with TRBD1. Germline loops: CDR1 MDHEN, CDR2 SYDVKM. This CDR3 is built from 14 residues. Trimming cost V 7 bases and J 3 bases; bases outside gene matches: 6. In DNA, the CDR3 is TGTGCCAGCACGACTGGGACAGTCTACAATGAGCAGTTCTTC. It translates to CASTTGTVYNEQFF.

As to this clone: Other DNA variants within this sample encode the same CDR3. The chain combines TRBV6-2 or TRBV6-3 with TRBJ1-1; D is possibly TRBD1 (5 bases). This CDR3 contains 14 residues. Trimming took 0 bases from V and 4 from J, leaving 9 bases between them. Germline loops: CDR1 MNHEY, CDR2 SVGEGT. CDR3 bases: TGTGCCAGCAGTTACTCGGGGGGAGGCACTGAAGCTTTCTTT. The encoded protein is CASSYSGGGTEAFF.

V and J are TRBV30 and TRBJ1-6; no clear D gene. The germline V gene has CDR1 GTSNPN and CDR2 SVGIG (reference sequence). V was shortened by 4 bases and J by 9 bases, with 16 bases between the two germline ends. The CDR3 sequence is 14 residues long. This chain's CDR3 is CAWIHTSQRSPLHF. The CDR3 nucleotides are TGTGCCTGGATCCACACATCCCAGCGTTCACCCCTCCACTTT.

The V gene is TRBV10-3, the J gene TRBJ1-5; the D gene is possibly TRBD1 (5 bases). This CDR3 has 13 amino acids. V was clipped by 5 bases and J by 3 bases, with 8 bases between them. Per the germline V gene, CDR1 is ENHRY and CDR2 is SYGVKD. This CDR3 is CAISPDNNQPQHF. The DNA of the CDR3 is TGTGCCATCAGTCCGGACAACAATCAGCCCCAGCATTTT.

The sample holds one count of this clone. V and J are TRBV2 and TRBJ2-7, with 9 bases fitting TRBD2. With 7 bases clipped from V and 2 bases from J, the junction kept 6 bases outside the gene matches. Germline V gene sequence: CDR1 SNHLY, CDR2 FYNNEI. The CDR3 length is 14 residues. Written as DNA, the CDR3 is TGTGCCAGCACAAGGGAGCGGGGGGCCTACGAGCAGTACTTC. Its protein is CASTRERGAYEQYF.

This clone was seen a single time. This chain uses TRBV3-1 (or the pseudogene TRBV3-2) with TRBJ2-1, with D possibly being TRBD2 (6 bases). Trimming took 4 bases from V and 10 from J, leaving 20 bases between them. Germline V lookup: CDR1 LGHDT, CDR2 YNNKEL (reference sequence). The CDR3 is 15 amino acids. The CDR3 here is CASSRGTGFVGEQFF. The CDR3 DNA reads TGTGCCAGCAGCCGGGGGACTGGTTTCGTTGGGGAGCAGTTCTTC.